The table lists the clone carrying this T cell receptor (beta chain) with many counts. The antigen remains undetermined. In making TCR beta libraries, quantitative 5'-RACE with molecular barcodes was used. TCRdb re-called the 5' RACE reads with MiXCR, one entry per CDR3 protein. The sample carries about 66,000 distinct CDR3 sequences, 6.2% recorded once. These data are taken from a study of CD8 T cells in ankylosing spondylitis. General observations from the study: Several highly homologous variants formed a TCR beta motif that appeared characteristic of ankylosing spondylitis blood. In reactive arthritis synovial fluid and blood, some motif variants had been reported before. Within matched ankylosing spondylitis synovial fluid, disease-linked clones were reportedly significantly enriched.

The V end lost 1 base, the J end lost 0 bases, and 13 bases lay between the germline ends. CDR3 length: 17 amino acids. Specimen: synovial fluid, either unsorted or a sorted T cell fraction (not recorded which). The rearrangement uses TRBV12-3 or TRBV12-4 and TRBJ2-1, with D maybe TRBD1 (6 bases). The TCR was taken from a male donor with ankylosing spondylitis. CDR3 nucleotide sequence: TGTGCCAGCAGTTTAGGATGGGGGCCGAGCTCCTACAATGAGCAGTTCTTC. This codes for CASSLGWGPSSYNEQFF.